This TCR beta chain appears in the sequencing data of a study of T cell repertoires in cytomegalovirus infection. This clonotype was recorded many times. Its antigen is as yet unknown. Broader study findings: Cumulated frequencies of public TCR beta families served to identify carriers of CMV plus the relevant HLA. Dominating the ex vivo response were TCR beta clonotypes that were CMV-specific and HLA-C-restricted.

TCRdb re-analysed the reads in MiXCR, keeping a single row per CDR3 protein. The data show 76,000 or so distinct CDR3 sequences, around 3.5% seen once. This CDR3 comprises 18 residues. Per germline, CDR1 WSHSY and CDR2 SAAADI. Trimming took off 5 bases at V and 0 bases at J, with 23 bases between the two ends. This TCR was sampled from a human donor in good health (CMV status not recorded). Some clones in this sample may be carry-over from other donors' samples. The chain recombines TRBV10-2 with TRBJ2-7, with D maybe TRBD2 (5 bases). Sequenced input: PBMCs. The CDR3 is CASSPSSREEGDSYEQYF. In nucleotides, the CDR3 is TGCGCCAGCAGTCCCTCCTCGAGGGAAGAAGGAGACTCCTACGAGCAGTACTTC.